This T cell receptor beta chain was recorded in a study of blood T cells in healthy people across ages (dated by TCRdb to between 2015 and 2016). As for the study more broadly: In model experiments, roughly one uniquely barcoded TCR beta cDNA molecule per two T cells was captured by template switching. To avoid experimental bias, donors of different ages were spread randomly across the sequencing lanes. The study measured age-related changes in TCR beta repertoire diversity using deep sequencing normalized with unique cDNA molecular identifiers. The study analyzed two additional independent replicas of 1 million unique cDNA reads from the same blood draw for two donors, one aged 18 to 29 and one aged 80 or older. The donors were divided into four age groups: young (average roughly 17 years), middle-aged (about 40), aged (around 67) and long-lived (more than 75). The study at large found these results: A strong correlation was found between observed TCR beta diversity and the percentage of naive T cells measured by flow cytometry. The long-lived group showed more naive CD4+ T cells, fewer expanded clones and increased TCR diversity than the aged group, suggesting age selection. Conclusive comparison of naive and antigen-experienced compartments was prevented by the profiling of bulk unsorted PBMCs. Observed TCR beta diversity per million T cells fell roughly linearly with age, and a significant reduction was already apparent by age about 43. Because donor CMV infection status was unknown, age-related changes in expanded clonotypes were potentially confounded. Estimates of total diversity based on one million sequenced T cells were regarded as lower bounds and as underestimates.

The protocol used for the library was 5' RACE. Sequenced using an Illumina HiSeq 2500. A second PCR of about 6 to 11 cycles was run with a J-beta primer mix and a sample-barcoded 5' primer. A unique molecular identifier was introduced onto each TCR beta cDNA molecule by a template-switch 5' adaptor carrying 12 random nucleotides. Each sample yielded at least 2.5 million CDR3-containing paired-end reads. First-strand cDNA was synthesized from all RNA with the Mint cDNA synthesis kit, primed by a TRBC-specific oligonucleotide. After uracil-DNA glycosylase treatment, a first 18-cycle PCR used universal primers M1SS and BC2_uni_R on all cDNA. The original methods were these. For normalization, 1 million high-quality reads were randomly selected from each sample, with every read carrying a distinct molecular identifier. Instead of being binned into consensus sequences, reads with shared molecular identifiers were discarded. MiTCR, set to a Q25 quality threshold and the strictest error-elimination algorithm, was used for CDR3 identification, clonotype clustering and error correction. A nonparametric unseen species model using Euler transformation provided a lower-bound estimate of total TCR beta diversity. TCRdb's own reprocessing of the public reads used fastp at Q25 and MiXCR and kept productive beta chains. CDR3 protein sequences are deduplicated, and each keeps its most common genes and DNA. Clone size and V and J calls follow TCRdb, not the original study. For this sample there are fewer than 750,000 distinct CDR3 sequences; 40% to 50% appear just once. The top ten clones comprise 20% to 25% of the sample.

The germline V gene gives CDR1 as SQVTM and CDR2 as ANQGSEA. Deletion took 4 bases off V and 9 bases off J, with a span of 16 bases between the germline ends. Including the terminal cysteine and phenylalanine, the CDR3 comprises 13 residues. Just CDR3 DNA is preserved here, 39 bases in frame from base 1. This clonotype has a handful of counts. It lacks a known antigen. Within one base of it there is no much larger clone, and no base qualities were kept. Systemically healthy Caucasian individuals from Russia, some 40 in total and aged about 6 to 95 years, were included as donors. Each donor gave ten milliliters of peripheral blood, drawn into EDTA-treated Vacutainer tubes. PBMCs were isolated by Ficoll-Paque density-gradient centrifugation, with at least 6.5 million obtained per sample. Trizol reagent was used to extract total RNA from the PBMCs, yielding at least 5.5 micrograms per sample. Naive CD45RAhigh/CD27high T cell percentages were measured by flow cytometry on a PBMC aliquot from every donor.

The TCR sequence derives from a man aged 80 or over in good health. Material for sequencing was blood. The chain uses TRBV29-1 and TRBJ2-1; the D region is possibly TRBD1 or TRBD2, each matching across 6 bases. The CDR3 protein is CSVVRGTWGEQFF. The bases read TGCAGCGTTGTGAGGGGGACTTGGGGTGAGCAGTTCTTC.